This is a list of T cell receptor beta chains from one sample in a study of cytomegalovirus exposure and HLA in healthy donors. This table comes from immunoSEQ multiplex PCR, and its TCRdb copy is limited to in-frame clones, with some not included. Of 150,000 to 200,000 clones listed, approximately 80% were seen once; the top ten hold approximately 2.9%. Sample: PBMCs. The origin of the receptors is a female donor in good health and CMV-seronegative. Both conserved end residues are part of each CDR3. Each record gives: CDR3 length, clone size, V gene, D gene, J gene, CDR3 DNA, CDR3 protein. A D gene is named only where the DNA matches it firmly. Size is omitted from some rows. Given values are once, few, many or a class for expanded clones.

len: 18
abundance: .
v_gene: TRBV15
d_gene: TRBD2
j_gene: TRBJ2-1
CDR3nt: TGTGCGACCAGCAGTGACACCGGGACTAGCGGGGCCTACAATGAGCAGTTCTTC
CDR3aa: CATSSDTGTSGAYNEQFF

len: 14
abundance: .
v_gene: TRBV2
d_gene: TRBD2
j_gene: TRBJ2-7
CDR3nt: TGTGCCAGCAATGTCGGGGGGAGCTCCTACGAGCAGTACTTC
CDR3aa: CASNVGGSSYEQYF

len: 18
abundance: .
v_gene: TRBV4-2
d_gene: .
j_gene: TRBJ1-3
CDR3nt: TGTGCCAGCAGCCAAGACCAGCCAGGAAAGACCCATGGAAACACCATATATTTT
CDR3aa: CASSQDQPGKTHGNTIYF

len: 16
abundance: few
v_gene: TRBV6-4
d_gene: TRBD2
j_gene: TRBJ2-1
CDR3nt: TGTGCCAGCAGTGACTCAGCCAGCGGGGGGTACAATGAGCAGTTCTTC
CDR3aa: CASSDSASGGYNEQFF

len: 13
abundance: .
v_gene: TRBV28
d_gene: TRBD1
j_gene: TRBJ1-2
CDR3nt: TGTGCCAGCAGGGGACAGCTAAGTGCTGGCTACACCTTC
CDR3aa: CASRGQLSAGYTF

len: 15
abundance: .
v_gene: TRBV2
d_gene: .
j_gene: TRBJ1-5
CDR3nt: TGTGCCAGCAGTGAGCGGGCCTACCACAATCAGCCCCAGCATTTT
CDR3aa: CASSERAYHNQPQHF

len: 15
abundance: .
v_gene: TRBV21-1
d_gene: .
j_gene: TRBJ1-5
CDR3nt: TGTGCCAGCAGCAACATATCCCCCAGTAGCCAGCCCCAGCATTTT
CDR3aa: CASSNISPSSQPQHF

len: 15
abundance: .
v_gene: TRBV5-4
d_gene: TRBD1
j_gene: TRBJ1-1
CDR3nt: TGTGCCAGCAGGGTAGCCGGGACAGCCAACACTGAAGCTTTCTTT
CDR3aa: CASRVAGTANTEAFF

len: 15
abundance: .
v_gene: TRBV4-2
d_gene: TRBD1
j_gene: TRBJ2-2
CDR3nt: TGTGCCAGCAGCCAAACTACAGGGGACACCGGGGAGCTGTTTTTT
CDR3aa: CASSQTTGDTGELFF

len: 15
abundance: .
v_gene: TRBV6-5
d_gene: .
j_gene: TRBJ2-7
CDR3nt: TGTGCCAGCAGCTACGGGGCAGGGGAATCCTACGAGCAGTACTTC
CDR3aa: CASSYGAGESYEQYF

len: 13
abundance: .
v_gene: TRBV6-5
d_gene: .
j_gene: TRBJ1-5
CDR3nt: TGTGCCAGCAGTTACGGGGGGGGTCAGCCCCAGCATTTT
CDR3aa: CASSYGGGQPQHF

len: 15
abundance: .
v_gene: TRBV30
d_gene: .
j_gene: TRBJ1-2
CDR3nt: TGTGCCTGGAGTGGCCAGGACACATTTAACTATGGCTACACCTTC
CDR3aa: CAWSGQDTFNYGYTF

len: 15
abundance: once
v_gene: TRBV2
d_gene: TRBD1
j_gene: TRBJ2-7
CDR3nt: TGTGCCAGCAGCGTTACCGGGACAGGGGGCGACGAGCAGTACTTC
CDR3aa: CASSVTGTGGDEQYF

len: 14
abundance: .
v_gene: TRBV18
d_gene: .
j_gene: TRBJ1-2
CDR3nt: TGTGCCAGCTCATCCAGGGCCCTTAACTATGGCTACACCTTC
CDR3aa: CASSSRALNYGYTF

len: 14
abundance: once
v_gene: TRBV7-9
d_gene: .
j_gene: TRBJ2-3
CDR3nt: TGTGCCAGCAGCTTACCAGGTAGCACAGATACGCAGTATTTT
CDR3aa: CASSLPGSTDTQYF

len: 15
abundance: few
v_gene: TRBV9
d_gene: .
j_gene: TRBJ2-1
CDR3nt: TGTGCCAGCAGCGTAAATGGAAGGGGTGAGGATGAGCAGTTCTTC
CDR3aa: CASSVNGRGEDEQFF

len: 14
abundance: .
v_gene: TRBV6-5
d_gene: .
j_gene: TRBJ1-5
CDR3nt: TGTGCCAGCAGTTCGGACGGGGGCAATCAGCCCCAGCATTTT
CDR3aa: CASSSDGGNQPQHF

len: 15
abundance: .
v_gene: TRBV18
d_gene: .
j_gene: TRBJ2-2
CDR3nt: TGTGCCAGCTCAGTATTGGACTTAAGCACCGGGGAGCTGTTTTTT
CDR3aa: CASSVLDLSTGELFF

len: 15
abundance: .
v_gene: TRBV5-1
d_gene: .
j_gene: TRBJ2-3
CDR3nt: TGCGCCAGCAGCTTGGGGGCGCGAGGCACAGATACGCAGTATTTT
CDR3aa: CASSLGARGTDTQYF

len: 15
abundance: .
v_gene: TRBV7-9
d_gene: .
j_gene: TRBJ2-1
CDR3nt: TGTGCCAGCAGCTTAGGCAGGGGATCCTACAATGAGCAGTTCTTC
CDR3aa: CASSLGRGSYNEQFF

len: 12
abundance: .
v_gene: TRBV18
d_gene: .
j_gene: TRBJ2-2
CDR3nt: TGTGCCAGCTCACCCGGGACCGGGGAGCTGTTTTTT
CDR3aa: CASSPGTGELFF

len: 12
abundance: .
v_gene: TRBV7-3
d_gene: .
j_gene: TRBJ2-2
CDR3nt: TGTGCCAGCAGCTTAAATCCTGGGGAGCTGTTTTTT
CDR3aa: CASSLNPGELFF

len: 15
abundance: .
v_gene: TRBV5-1
d_gene: .
j_gene: TRBJ2-3
CDR3nt: TGCGCCAGCAGCTTGCAAGGGGTTGGCACAGATACGCAGTATTTT
CDR3aa: CASSLQGVGTDTQYF

len: 13
abundance: .
v_gene: TRBV5-4
d_gene: .
j_gene: TRBJ1-1
CDR3nt: TGTGCCAGCAGCTTGGATCTAAACACTGAAGCTTTCTTT
CDR3aa: CASSLDLNTEAFF

len: 14
abundance: once
v_gene: TRBV29-1
d_gene: TRBD1
j_gene: TRBJ2-1
CDR3nt: TGCAGCGCCCTGGGACAGGGGTACTACAATGAGCAGTTCTTC
CDR3aa: CSALGQGYYNEQFF

len: 15
abundance: few
v_gene: TRBV30
d_gene: TRBD2
j_gene: TRBJ2-5
CDR3nt: TGTGCCTGGAGTGACCGACTAGCGGGAGGGCAAACCCAGTACTTC
CDR3aa: CAWSDRLAGGQTQYF

len: 14
abundance: .
v_gene: TRBV6-5
d_gene: .
j_gene: TRBJ2-2
CDR3nt: TGTGCCAGCAGTTACTCGACAGTCACCGGGGAGCTGTTTTTT
CDR3aa: CASSYSTVTGELFF

len: 13
abundance: .
v_gene: TRBV6-1
d_gene: TRBD2
j_gene: TRBJ2-7
CDR3nt: TGTGCCAGCAGTGGGACTAGCGGCTACGAGCAGTACTTC
CDR3aa: CASSGTSGYEQYF

len: 15
abundance: .
v_gene: TRBV10-1
d_gene: TRBD2
j_gene: TRBJ2-5
CDR3nt: TGCGCCAGCAGTGGAACTAGCGGGGGGGCAGAGACCCAGTACTTC
CDR3aa: CASSGTSGGAETQYF

len: 14
abundance: .
v_gene: TRBV30
d_gene: .
j_gene: TRBJ1-5
CDR3nt: TGTGCCTGGAGTGTTCGGCAGGGATATCAGCCCCAGCATTTT
CDR3aa: CAWSVRQGYQPQHF

len: 15
abundance: .
v_gene: TRBV5-1
d_gene: .
j_gene: TRBJ2-3
CDR3nt: TGCGCCAGCAGCTTGAGGGGTGTGCGCACAGATACGCAGTATTTT
CDR3aa: CASSLRGVRTDTQYF

len: 14
abundance: .
v_gene: TRBV5-1
d_gene: TRBD1
j_gene: TRBJ2-7
CDR3nt: TGCGCCAGCAGCCTCGGACAGGGGGCTGACGAGCAGTACTTC
CDR3aa: CASSLGQGADEQYF

len: 17
abundance: once
v_gene: TRBV30
d_gene: .
j_gene: TRBJ1-6
CDR3nt: TGTGCGGGAGGCCTTCGATGGGGCCTAACCTATAATTCACCCCTCCACTTT
CDR3aa: CAGGLRWGLTYNSPLHF

len: 17
abundance: .
v_gene: TRBV12-5
d_gene: TRBD2
j_gene: TRBJ2-7
CDR3nt: TGTGCTAGTGGTTTGCGGACTAGCGGGAGGGTCCCCTACGAGCAGTACTTC
CDR3aa: CASGLRTSGRVPYEQYF

len: 12
abundance: .
v_gene: TRBV7-6
d_gene: .
j_gene: TRBJ2-3
CDR3nt: TGTGCCAGCAGAGCCCTCGCGGATACGCAGTATTTT
CDR3aa: CASRALADTQYF

len: 16
abundance: .
v_gene: TRBV15
d_gene: TRBD1
j_gene: TRBJ2-7
CDR3nt: TGTGCCACCAGCAGACGGGGGACAGGGGGCTTCTACGAGCAGTACTTC
CDR3aa: CATSRRGTGGFYEQYF

len: 20
abundance: once
v_gene: TRBV9
d_gene: .
j_gene: TRBJ2-6
CDR3nt: TGTGCCAGCAGCGTCCCGGGGGACGCACTCTCCTACTCTGGGGCCAACGTCCTGACTTTC
CDR3aa: CASSVPGDALSYSGANVLTF

len: 15
abundance: .
v_gene: TRBV7-8
d_gene: .
j_gene: TRBJ1-2
CDR3nt: TGTGCCAGCAGCCCCAACAGGGAAGCAAACTATGGCTACACCTTC
CDR3aa: CASSPNREANYGYTF

len: 15
abundance: .
v_gene: TRBV30
d_gene: TRBD1
j_gene: TRBJ1-2
CDR3nt: TGTGCCTGGAGTGTACCTCAGGGGGCTAACTATGGCTACACCTTC
CDR3aa: CAWSVPQGANYGYTF

len: 13
abundance: .
v_gene: TRBV5-1
d_gene: .
j_gene: TRBJ2-7
CDR3nt: TGCGCCAGCAGCCCTTTACAGGGCTACGAGCAGTACTTC
CDR3aa: CASSPLQGYEQYF

len: 15
abundance: .
v_gene: TRBV6-5
d_gene: .
j_gene: TRBJ2-2
CDR3nt: TGTGCCAGCAGTTACTCAAGTTTAGCCACCGGGGAGCTGTTTTTT
CDR3aa: CASSYSSLATGELFF

len: 16
abundance: .
v_gene: TRBV6-1
d_gene: .
j_gene: TRBJ1-5
CDR3nt: TGTGCCAGCAGTGTTTCCAACGGGAATCCTAATCAGCCCCAGCATTTT
CDR3aa: CASSVSNGNPNQPQHF

len: 17
abundance: .
v_gene: TRBV4-1
d_gene: TRBD2
j_gene: TRBJ2-1
CDR3nt: TGCGCCAGCAGCCAAGTTTCTAGCGGGGGGGCATCGGGTGAGCAGTTCTTC
CDR3aa: CASSQVSSGGASGEQFF

len: 17
abundance: few
v_gene: TRBV28
d_gene: .
j_gene: TRBJ2-6
CDR3nt: TGTGCCAGCGGTAGACAGGACGCTATCTCTGGGGCCAACGTCCTGACTTTC
CDR3aa: CASGRQDAISGANVLTF

len: 16
abundance: .
v_gene: TRBV11-2
d_gene: TRBD2
j_gene: TRBJ2-1
CDR3nt: TGTGCCAGCAGCTTAGTCCTTGTCGGGAGGAGGTATGAGCAGTTCTTC
CDR3aa: CASSLVLVGRRYEQFF

len: 16
abundance: .
v_gene: TRBV7-2
d_gene: TRBD1
j_gene: TRBJ2-2
CDR3nt: TGTGCCAGCAGCTTAGTTGGGACAGGGGTCACCGGGGAGCTGTTTTTT
CDR3aa: CASSLVGTGVTGELFF